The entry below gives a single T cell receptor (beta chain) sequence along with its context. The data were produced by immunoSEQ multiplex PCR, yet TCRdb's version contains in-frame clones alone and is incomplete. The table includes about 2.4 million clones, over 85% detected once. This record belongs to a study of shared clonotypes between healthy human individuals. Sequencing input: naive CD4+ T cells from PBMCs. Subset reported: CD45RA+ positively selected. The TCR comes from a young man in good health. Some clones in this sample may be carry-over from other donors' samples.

CDR3 DNA sequence: TGTGCCAGCAGCTTACCCCTTGGGGAAAAACTGTTTTTT. It translates to CASSLPLGEKLFF. The genes are TRBV5-6 and TRBJ1-4; D not certain. The V gene lost 2 bases and the J gene lost 8 bases, with 10 bases spanning the gap. Germline V lookup: CDR1 SGHDT, CDR2 YYEEEE. The CDR3 covers 13 residues.